This T cell receptor (beta chain) was sequenced in a study of long-term antiretroviral therapy in people with HIV. V was pared by 5 bases and J by 0 bases, with 8 bases between. The CDR3 runs 13 residues. The V gene's germline CDR1 is SGHNT and CDR2 YYREEE (reference sequence). The assay used was immunoSEQ (version v3.0), run at survey level. Generated by immunoSEQ multiplex PCR, the TCRdb table keeps only in-frame clones and is missing some. The sample lists approximately 15,000 clones; under 90% were seen once. The rearrangement uses TRBV5-4 and TRBJ1-1; D not resolved. The TCR sequence derives from a man younger than 35 with HIV. The starting material was unsorted PBMCs, obtained 0.1 years after starting antiretroviral therapy. Here the CDR3 reads CASRVGVNTEAFF. Written as DNA, the CDR3 is TGTGCCAGCAGGGTCGGAGTGAACACTGAAGCTTTCTTT.